One and the same sample provided the 19 T cell receptor beta chains below, sequenced in a study of human T cells and chemical hapten exposure. TCRdb fed the RACE reads into MiXCR, producing one record per CDR3 protein. The table shows 35,000 to 50,000 distinct CDR3 sequences, with 4.3% occurring only once. Time point described: healthy volunteer bleed at 2 weeks. Total RNA was extracted from unfractionated whole blood. Sequencing used whole blood. These receptors all come from a female donor in good health. Some clones in this sample may be carry-over from other donors' samples.

This clonotype was recorded many times. V usage is TRBV20-1 and J usage is TRBJ2-3; either TRBD1 or TRBD2 may fit D (6 bases each). This CDR3 region has 13 residues. Germline V gives CDR1 DFQATT, CDR2 SNEGSKA (reference sequence). Trimming shortened V by 3 bases and J by 6 bases, and 13 bases separated the two germline ends. The CDR3 is CSASWGAPDTQYF. The CDR3 DNA reads TGCAGTGCTAGTTGGGGGGCGCCTGATACGCAGTATTTT.

Ten or more counts support this clonotype. V usage is TRBV5-5 and J usage is TRBJ2-3; 11 bases map to TRBD2. The V segment lost 6 bases and the J segment 1 base; nucleotides outside the gene matches: 7. This CDR3 is built from 16 residues. Germline V gene data show CDR1 as SGHKS and CDR2 as YYEKEE (reference sequence). Here the CDR3 DNA reads TGTGCCAGCAACATAATTAGCGGGGGGGGCACAGATACGCAGTATTTT. It encodes CASNIISGGGTDTQYF.

This clonotype occurred many times. The chain links TRBV12-3 or TRBV12-4 to TRBJ2-7; no clear D. V lost 3 bases to trimming and J lost 0 bases, with 9 bases between them. This CDR3 region has 14 residues. The CDR3 spells CASSFQFRSYEQYF. The CDR3 bases are TGTGCCAGCAGTTTCCAGTTCCGCTCCTACGAGCAGTACTTC.

There are many counts of this clonotype. The V call is TRBV24-1, the J call TRBJ2-5; D remains unclear. The CDR3 spans 11 residues. Germline assignment: CDR1 KGHDR and CDR2 SFDVKD. Trimming took 9 bases from V and 3 from J, leaving 7 bases between them. The CDR3 DNA sequence: TGTGCCACCGCAGCAAAAGAGACCCAGTACTTC. This translates into CATAAKETQYF.

In this sample, this clonotype turned up many times. The V call is TRBV12-3 or TRBV12-4, the J call TRBJ1-6; 7 nucleotides align to TRBD1. Trimming took 0 bases from V and 4 from J; bases not matched to a gene: 6. CDR3 length: 17 residues. The CDR3, as DNA: TGTGCCAGCAGTTTAGCCCGGACAGGAAAATATAATTCACCCCTCCACTTT. Its protein product is CASSLARTGKYNSPLHF.

The V and J genes are TRBV7-6 and TRBJ1-1, with no clear D. CDR1 is SGHVS and CDR2 is FNYEAQ in the germline V gene. V lost 0 bases and J 7 bases, leaving 9 bases between the germline ends. The CDR3 runs 13 residues. CDR3 nucleotide sequence: TGTGCCAGCAGCTTAGCCGGACGGGGTGAAGCTTTCTTT. Amino acids: CASSLAGRGEAFF.

The table lists this clonotype with many counts. The chain couples TRBV20-1 to TRBJ2-7; TRBD1 or TRBD2 may be the D gene (5 bases each). The length of the CDR3 is 14 residues. CDR1 is DFQATT, CDR2 SNEGSKA, per germline (reference sequence). Trimming removed 0 bases at V and 1 base at J, with 10 bases between. The CDR3 region is CSARDRDASYEQYF. For the CDR3, the DNA is TGCAGTGCTAGAGATCGGGACGCTTCCTACGAGCAGTACTTC.

This clonotype showed up many times. CDR3 sequence (DNA): TGCAGTGTTATTGGAGGAGGGCTGGGGACCGGGGAGCTGTTTTTT. This gives the protein CSVIGGGLGTGELFF. This chain joins TRBV20-1 and TRBJ2-2, with D maybe TRBD2 (6 bases). The CDR3 is 15 amino acids. Trimming cost V 7 bases and J 5 bases, with 20 bases left between them. The germline gives CDR1 DFQATT, CDR2 SNEGSKA (reference sequence).

The chain employs TRBV19 and TRBJ1-1; D not resolved. CDR1 is LNHDA and CDR2 is SQIVND in the germline V gene (reference sequence). The CDR3 has 15 amino acids. The V end was cut by 3 bases, the J end by 5 bases, with 16 bases between. CDR3: CASSIRGAMGTEAFF. The CDR3 region has the DNA TGTGCCAGTAGTATTCGCGGAGCTATGGGGACTGAAGCTTTCTTT.

In its sample, this clonotype was seen many times. V usage is TRBV19 and J usage is TRBJ2-5; no definite D call. The V end was cut by 8 bases, the J end by 5 bases, with 6 bases between. Germline CDR1 reads LNHDA; CDR2 reads SQIVND (reference sequence). The CDR3 loop spans 10 amino acids. The chain's CDR3 is CASQGETQYF. CDR3 DNA sequence: TGTGCCAGTCAAGGGGAGACCCAGTACTTC.

This clonotype came up many times. The chain recombines TRBV12-3 or TRBV12-4 with TRBJ1-2; D is unclear. Deletions cut 2 bases from V and 4 bases from J, with 5 bases between. This CDR3 has 12 residues. CDR3 protein: CASSLRVYGYTF. In DNA form, the CDR3 reads TGTGCCAGCAGTTTACGGGTCTATGGCTACACCTTC.

This clonotype has at least ten counts. The genes are TRBV29-1 and TRBJ1-1, with 8 bases identical to TRBD1. Germline CDR1 SQVTM, CDR2 ANQGSEA. This CDR3 is built from 13 residues. V lost 7 bases and J lost 4; bases outside the gene matches: 8. The CDR3 spells CSARTGRGTEAFF. CDR3 nucleotide sequence: TGCAGCGCTAGGACAGGGAGAGGCACTGAAGCTTTCTTT.

This rearrangement joins TRBV11-1 to TRBJ2-5; D not certain. V lost 5 bases and J 3 bases, leaving 4 bases between the germline ends. Germline loops: CDR1 SGHAT, CDR2 FQDESV (reference sequence). This CDR3 is 11 amino acids long. The CDR3 sequence: CASSDEETQYF. In DNA, the CDR3 is TGTGCCAGCAGCGATGAAGAGACCCAGTACTTC.

Ten or more counts support this clonotype. The rearrangement uses TRBV5-1 and TRBJ2-4; D is ambiguous. The CDR3 spans 14 residues. The ends were cut back, 0 bases at V and 8 bases at J, with 12 bases in the middle. CDR1 and CDR2 from the germline V gene are SGHRS and YFSETQ. CDR3 coding DNA: TGCGCCAGCAGCTTGGCCGGGTTTGACGACATTCAGTACTTC. The encoded protein is CASSLAGFDDIQYF.

With regard to this clonotype: This may arise from a read error, as a much more abundant clone is one base away. The chain has TRBV9 and TRBJ2-1; D remains unclear. Looked up from germline, CDR1 is SGDLS and CDR2 is YYNGEE. This CDR3 comprises 12 residues. V lost 0 bases and J 9 bases, leaving 7 bases between the germline ends. The CDR3 nucleotides are TGTGCCAGCAGCGTAGTGGGCGGTGAGCAGTTCTTC. It is translated as CASSVVGGEQFF.

In its sample, this clonotype was seen a few times. The CDR3 bases are TGTGCCAGCAGCTTCGCGGAAGATACGCAGTATTTT. Protein sequence: CASSFAEDTQYF. The chain couples TRBV11-2 to TRBJ2-3; D gene uncertain. CDR3 length: 12 amino acids. V was cut by 3 bases and J by 5 bases, with 6 bases left in between. Germline V gene data show CDR1 as SGHAT and CDR2 as FQNNGV. Together with reference TRBV11-2 and TRBJ2-3, the CDR3 gives the full variable domain: EAGVAQSPRYKIIEKRQSVAFWCNPISGHATLYWYQQILGQGPKLLIQFQNNGVVDDSQLPKDRFSAERLKGVDSTLKIQPAKLEDSAVYLCASSFAEDTQYFGPGTRLTVL.

This clonotype was detected a few times. This chain joins TRBV5-4 and TRBJ2-3, with D unresolved. The CDR3 length is 13 residues. Germline CDR1 SGHNT, CDR2 YYREEE (reference sequence). Trimming shortened V by 1 base and J by 1 base, and 4 bases separated the two germline ends. CDR3 in DNA: TGTGCCAGCAGCTTGTTCCGCACAGATACGCAGTATTTT. Translation: CASSLFRTDTQYF. Full variable domain (rest looked up from reference TRBV5-4 and TRBJ2-3): ETGVTQSPTHLIKTRGQQVTLRCSSQSGHNTVSWYQQALGQGPQFIFQYYREEENGRGNFPPRFSGLQFPNYSSELNVNALELDDSALYLCASSLFRTDTQYFGPGTRLTVL.

V usage is TRBV5-1 and J usage is TRBJ2-5; tentatively, D is TRBD2 (5 bases). CDR1 is SGHRS and CDR2 is YFSETQ in the germline V gene. V was trimmed by 3 bases and J by 2 bases, leaving 17 bases between them. The CDR3 contains 16 residues. Written as DNA, the CDR3 is TGCGCCAGCAGCTCCACGGGGTCTAACAGACAAGAGACCCAGTACTTC. It specifies CASSSTGSNRQETQYF.

There are many counts of this clonotype. J is TRBJ2-7 and V is TRBV6-1; D gene ambiguous. Germline assignment: CDR1 MNHNS and CDR2 SASEGT. CDR3 size: 12 residues. Trimming left V 3 bases short and J 4 bases short, with 7 bases between. CDR3 protein: CASSDNSYEQYF. The CDR3 region has the DNA TGTGCCAGCAGTGATAACAGTTACGAGCAGTACTTC.